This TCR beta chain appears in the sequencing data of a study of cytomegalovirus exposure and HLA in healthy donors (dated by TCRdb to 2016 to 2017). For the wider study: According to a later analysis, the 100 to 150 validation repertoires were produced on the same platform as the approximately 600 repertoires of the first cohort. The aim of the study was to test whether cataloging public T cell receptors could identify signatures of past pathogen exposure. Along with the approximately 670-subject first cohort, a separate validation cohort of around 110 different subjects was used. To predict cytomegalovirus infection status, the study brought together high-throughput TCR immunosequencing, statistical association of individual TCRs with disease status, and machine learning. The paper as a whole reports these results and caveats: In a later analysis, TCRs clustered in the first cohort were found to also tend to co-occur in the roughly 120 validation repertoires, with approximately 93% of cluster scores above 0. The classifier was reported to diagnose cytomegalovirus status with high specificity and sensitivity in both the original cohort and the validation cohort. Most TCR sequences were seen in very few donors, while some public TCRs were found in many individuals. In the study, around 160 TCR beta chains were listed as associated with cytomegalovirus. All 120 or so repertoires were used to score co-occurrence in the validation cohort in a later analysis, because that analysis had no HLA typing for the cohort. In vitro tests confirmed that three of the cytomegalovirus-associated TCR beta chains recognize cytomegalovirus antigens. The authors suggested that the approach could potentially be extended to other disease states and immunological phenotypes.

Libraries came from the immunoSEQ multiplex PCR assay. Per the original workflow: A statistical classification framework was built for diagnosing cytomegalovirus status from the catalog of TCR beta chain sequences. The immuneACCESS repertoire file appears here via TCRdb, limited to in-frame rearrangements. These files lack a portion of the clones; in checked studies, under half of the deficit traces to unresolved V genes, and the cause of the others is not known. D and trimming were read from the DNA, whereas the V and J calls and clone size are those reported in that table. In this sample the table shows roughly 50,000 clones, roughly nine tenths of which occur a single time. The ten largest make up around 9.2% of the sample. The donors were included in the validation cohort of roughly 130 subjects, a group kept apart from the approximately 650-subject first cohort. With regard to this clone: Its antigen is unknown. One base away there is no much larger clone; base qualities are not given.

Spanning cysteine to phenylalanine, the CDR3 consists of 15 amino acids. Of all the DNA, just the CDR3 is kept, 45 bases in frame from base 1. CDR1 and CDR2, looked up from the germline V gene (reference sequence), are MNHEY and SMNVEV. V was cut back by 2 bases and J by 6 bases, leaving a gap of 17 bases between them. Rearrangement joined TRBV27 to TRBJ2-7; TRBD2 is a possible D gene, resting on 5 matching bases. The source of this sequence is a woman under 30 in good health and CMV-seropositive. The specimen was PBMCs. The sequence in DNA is TGTGCCAGCAGTTTAACGTTAGCGTCCGCCTTCGAGCAGTACTTC. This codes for CASSLTLASAFEQYF.